The 28 T cell receptor beta chains reported below all come from one sample, sequenced in a study of shared clonotypes between healthy human individuals. Measured with immunoSEQ multiplex PCR; TCRdb has only the in-frame clones, and not every one. The data show about 2,100,000 clones, with about 93% seen just once and under 2% held by the top ten. Terminally differentiated effector memory CD45RA+ cells were excluded by CCR7 positive selection of CD45RO-negative cells. The sample was naive CD8+ T cells from PBMCs. Every receptor here comes from a man aged 18 to 35 in good health. Some clones in this sample may be carry-over from other donors' samples.

The chain has TRBV19 and TRBJ1-4; 7 nucleotides line up with TRBD1. This CDR3 comprises 15 residues. Germline V gives CDR1 LNHDA, CDR2 SQIVND (reference sequence). V was clipped by 4 bases and J by 5 bases; unmatched bases: 7. In DNA form, the CDR3 reads TGTGCCAGTAGTAGCGACAGGGAAGGGAATGAAAAACTGTTTTTT. This sequence encodes CASSSDREGNEKLFF.

J is TRBJ1-1 and V is TRBV19, with 8 nucleotides matching TRBD1. The J segment lost 6 bases and the V segment lost 2 bases, leaving 5 bases of the junction unmatched. Germline CDR1 reads LNHDA; CDR2 reads SQIVND (reference sequence). CDR3 length: 14 amino acids. This CDR3 reads CASSISQGAAEAFF. The CDR3 bases are TGTGCCAGTAGTATAAGTCAGGGGGCGGCTGAAGCTTTCTTT.

This chain connects TRBV2 to TRBJ2-5; the D gene is possibly TRBD1 (5 bases). CDR3 size: 15 residues. V lost 4 bases and J 2 bases, leaving 14 bases between the germline ends. The V gene's germline CDR1 is SNHLY and CDR2 FYNNEI. CDR3 amino acids: CASSAGWGLQETQYF. As DNA, the CDR3 is TGTGCCAGCAGTGCCGGTTGGGGCTTGCAAGAGACCCAGTACTTC.

V and J are TRBV4-1 and TRBJ2-7, with 8 nucleotides matching TRBD1. The junction had 22 bases not matched to a gene; V was cut back by 1 base and J by 2 bases. Germline V lookup: CDR1 MGHRA, CDR2 YSYEKL. The CDR3 loop spans 21 amino acids. CDR3 sequence: CASSQVGYPFGDRLHPYEQYF. CDR3 coding DNA: TGCGCCAGCAGCCAAGTGGGGTACCCTTTCGGGGACAGGTTACATCCCTACGAGCAGTACTTC.

This clone was seen more than once but under ten times. One end of the junction does not line up with germline, which may come from a read error. V and J are TRBV5-1 and TRBJ1-1; 9 nucleotides line up with TRBD1. Germline assignment: CDR1 SGHRS and CDR2 YFSETQ. CDR3 length: 14 amino acids. The DNA for the CDR3 is TGCGCCAGCACCTTGACAGGGGGAGGCACTGAAGCTTTCTTT. Translation gives CASTLTGGGTEAFF.

The rearrangement joins TRBV28 to TRBJ2-7, with 7 positions matching TRBD2. V was clipped by 4 bases and J by 3 bases; unmatched bases: 18. Germline V gene lookup returns CDR1 MDHEN and CDR2 SYDVKM. The CDR3 has 18 residues. The CDR3 region has the DNA TGTGCCAGCAGTTCCCCCACCTTGTTGGTGGGAGGGGTCTACGAGCAGTACTTC. Translation gives CASSSPTLLVGGVYEQYF.

The chain's CDR3 is CASNQRDRPHEQYF. The CDR3 DNA sequence: TGTGCCAGCAACCAACGGGACCGTCCGCACGAGCAGTACTTC. The chain uses TRBV2 and TRBJ2-7; D may match TRBD1 or TRBD2 (5 bases each). CDR3 length: 14 residues. CDR1 SNHLY and CDR2 FYNNEI come from the germline V gene. The germline V and J ends were trimmed by 7 bases and 5 bases, with 18 bases remaining between them.

The V call is TRBV4-1, the J call TRBJ2-1; D possibly corresponds to TRBD2 (5 bases). The CDR3 consists of 16 residues. Germline V CDR1 and CDR2: MGHRA, YSYEKL. With 0 bases removed from V and 5 bases from J, the gap between germline ends came to 14 bases. The CDR3 nucleotides read TGCGCCAGCAGCCAAGAAGGCGGGCGGCGGGACAATGAGCAGTTCTTC. Amino acid sequence: CASSQEGGRRDNEQFF.

The chain has TRBV5-1 and TRBJ2-7, with D perhaps matching TRBD2 (6 bases). From germline, CDR1 is SGHRS and CDR2 YFSETQ. Trimming left V 4 bases short and J 0 bases short, with 14 bases between. This CDR3 has 15 residues. CDR3 coding DNA: TGCGCCAGCAGCCAAGTAGCGGAGAGCTCCTACGAGCAGTACTTC. Its translation: CASSQVAESSYEQYF. Full variable domain (outside the CDR3, taken from reference TRBV5-1 and TRBJ2-7): KAGVTQTPRYLIKTRGQQVTLSCSPISGHRSVSWYQQTPGQGLQFLFEYFSETQRNKGNFPGRFSGRQFSNSRSEMNVSTLELGDSALYLCASSQVAESSYEQYFGPGTRLTVT.

Details on this clone: The same CDR3 arises from other DNA sequences in this sample as well. This chain connects TRBV7-9 to TRBJ2-2; 14 nucleotides match TRBD2. V shed 4 bases, J shed 5 bases, and the junction held 3 bases outside the gene matches. The CDR3 length is 16 residues. Germline values: CDR1 SEHNR, CDR2 FQNEAQ (reference sequence). DNA for the CDR3: TGTGCCAGCAGCTCCGGGACTAGCGGGAGTACCGGGGAGCTGTTTTTT. Encoded protein: CASSSGTSGSTGELFF.

The chain's CDR3 is CASSVGGERENEQYF. The CDR3 DNA sequence: TGTGCCAGCAGCGTAGGCGGGGAAAGGGAAAACGAGCAGTACTTC. This chain connects TRBV9 to TRBJ2-7; tentative D call: TRBD2 (6 bases). From germline, CDR1 is SGDLS and CDR2 YYNGEE. The CDR3 runs to 15 residues. V gave up 0 bases and J gave up 5 bases, with 15 bases separating them. Together with reference TRBV9 and TRBJ2-7, the CDR3 gives the full variable domain: DSGVTQTPKHLITATGQRVTLRCSPRSGDLSVYWYQQSLDQGLQFLIQYYNGEERAKGNILERFSAQQFPDLHSELNLSSLELGDSALYFCASSVGGERENEQYFGPGTRLTVT.

This chain connects TRBV11-2 to TRBJ2-7, with D possibly TRBD1 on 5 matching bases. Germline CDR1 SGHAT, CDR2 FQNNGV. The CDR3 runs 13 residues. The V and J ends lost 3 bases and 7 bases respectively, with 13 bases between them. The CDR3 sequence: CASSFLTVQEQYF. DNA for the CDR3: TGTGCCAGCAGCTTCTTGACAGTGCAGGAGCAGTACTTC.

The count of this clone is one. The chain recombines TRBV4-1 with TRBJ2-7, with no clear D. Germline-derived CDR1 and CDR2 are MGHRA and YSYEKL. This CDR3 contains 13 residues. Deletions cut 4 bases from V and 7 bases from J, with 14 bases between. CDR3 protein: CASSPESSGEQYF. The CDR3 DNA follows: TGCGCCAGCAGCCCCGAATCCAGTGGTGAGCAGTACTTC.

This clone was counted a single time. The V call is TRBV5-4, the J call TRBJ1-3, with 9 bases lining up with TRBD1. Germline V gives CDR1 SGHNT, CDR2 YYREEE (reference sequence). The length of the CDR3 is 14 residues. Unmatched junction bases numbered 4, after V lost 7 bases and J lost 2 bases. The CDR3 bases are TGTGCCAGCTCGGGACAGGGAACTGGAAACACCATATATTTT. It is translated as CASSGQGTGNTIYF. The full variable domain, completed using reference TRBV5-4 and TRBJ1-3, is ETGVTQSPTHLIKTRGQQVTLRCSSQSGHNTVSWYQQALGQGPQFIFQYYREEENGRGNFPPRFSGLQFPNYSSELNVNALELDDSALYLCASSGQGTGNTIYFGEGSWLTVV.

The chain is built from TRBV7-7 and TRBJ2-5; 9 positions agree with TRBD1. Germline CDR1 and CDR2: SSHAT and FNYEAQ (reference sequence). V lost 5 bases, J lost 5 bases, and 6 bases stayed unmatched. The CDR3 covers 14 residues. The CDR3 loop is CASSPGTGWETQYF. As DNA, the CDR3 is TGTGCCAGCAGCCCAGGGACAGGGTGGGAGACCCAGTACTTC.

The J gene is TRBJ2-5, the V gene TRBV5-4; weak D call: TRBD2 (5 bases). The CDR3 contains 15 residues. Deletions cut 4 bases from V and 5 bases from J, with 18 bases between. Germline V gene sequence: CDR1 SGHNT, CDR2 YYREEE (reference sequence). In DNA form, the CDR3 reads TGTGCCAGCAGCCCGGCTAGCCAGAGTGGTGAGACCCAGTACTTC. It is translated as CASSPASQSGETQYF.

This chain joins TRBV25-1 and TRBJ1-2, with D possibly being TRBD1 (5 bases). The germline V and J ends were trimmed by 2 bases and 6 bases, with 19 bases remaining between them. The CDR3 loop spans 16 amino acids. CDR1 and CDR2 from the germline V gene are MGHDK and SYGVNS. CDR3 coding DNA: TGTGCCAGCAGTGAACCCATCAAGACAGCCAAGGATGGCTACACCTTC. It specifies CASSEPIKTAKDGYTF.

A remark on this clone: The same CDR3 also results from other DNA sequences found in this sample. The V and J genes are TRBV27 and TRBJ1-2; D uncertain. V dropped 0 bases and J dropped 2 bases, with 4 bases sitting between them. The CDR3 covers 13 residues. From germline, CDR1 is MNHEY and CDR2 SMNVEV (reference sequence). The CDR3 sequence: CASSLSRNYGYTF. In DNA, the CDR3 is TGTGCCAGCAGTTTATCGAGGAACTATGGCTACACCTTC.

This clone came up once. The CDR3 loop reads CASSGQLQGSNYGYTF. The CDR3 nucleotides read TGTGCCAGCAGCGGCCAACTTCAGGGATCCAACTATGGCTACACCTTC. The V gene is TRBV11-2, the J gene TRBJ1-2; D is perhaps TRBD1 (5 bases). Germline CDR1 is SGHAT and CDR2 is FQNNGV. The length of the CDR3 is 16 residues. V was pared by 5 bases and J by 2 bases, with 18 bases between. The full variable domain, completed using reference TRBV11-2 and TRBJ1-2, is EAGVAQSPRYKIIEKRQSVAFWCNPISGHATLYWYQQILGQGPKLLIQFQNNGVVDDSQLPKDRFSAERLKGVDSTLKIQPAKLEDSAVYLCASSGQLQGSNYGYTFGSGTRLTVV.

V is TRBV7-9 and J is TRBJ1-4, with D possibly being TRBD1 (6 bases). The CDR3 runs 15 residues. Trimming took 5 bases from V and 6 from J, leaving 16 bases between them. Per the germline V gene, CDR1 is SEHNR and CDR2 is FQNEAQ (reference sequence). The CDR3 here is CASSGRDILDEKLFF. The CDR3 region has the DNA TGTGCCAGCAGCGGACGGGACATCCTAGATGAAAAACTGTTTTTT. Variable domain in full (rest from reference TRBV7-9 and TRBJ1-4): DTGVSQNPRHKITKRGQNVTFRCDPISEHNRLYWYRQTLGQGPEFLTYFQNEAQLEKSRLLSDRFSAERPKGSFSTLEIQRTEQGDSAMYLCASSGRDILDEKLFFGSGTQLSVL.

This chain connects TRBV12-1 to TRBJ1-1. TRBV12-1 represents a pseudogene. The CDR3 contains 15 residues. CDR3 sequence reads: CASSTTGGIRTEAFF. DNA for the CDR3: TGTGCCAGCAGCACTACCGGGGGTATAAGGACTGAAGCTTTCTTT.

The rearrangement links TRBV10-3 to TRBJ2-1; D could derive from TRBD1 or TRBD2 (5 bases each). Trimming left V 5 bases short and J 4 bases short, with 15 bases between. Germline assignment: CDR1 ENHRY and CDR2 SYGVKD. The CDR3 spans 15 residues. Written as DNA, the CDR3 is TGTGCCATCAGTCCGGGACCAGCAGGGTACAATGAGCAGTTCTTC. It codes for CAISPGPAGYNEQFF.

The rearrangement links TRBV7-9 to TRBJ2-1; no firm D call. Germline V lookup: CDR1 SEHNR, CDR2 FQNEAQ (reference sequence). This CDR3 contains 16 residues. V was shortened by 5 bases and J by 1 base, with 15 bases between the two germline ends. The CDR3 nucleotides read TGTGCCAGCAGCCCCCCCCACAGCGAGTCCTACAATGAGCAGTTCTTC. Translation gives CASSPPHSESYNEQFF.

The rearrangement joins TRBV28 to TRBJ2-3; 7 positions agree with TRBD2. Germline CDR1 is MDHEN and CDR2 is SYDVKM. The V and J ends lost 5 bases and 2 bases, in that order; junction bases with no gene match: 4. The CDR3 extends over 14 amino acids. Here the CDR3 reads CASSQGGVTDTQYF. Here the CDR3 DNA reads TGTGCCAGCAGTCAGGGAGGGGTCACAGATACGCAGTATTTT. Together with reference TRBV28 and TRBJ2-3, the CDR3 gives the full variable domain: DVKVTQSSRYLVKRTGEKVFLECVQDMDHENMFWYRQDPGLGLRLIYFSYDVKMKEKGDIPEGYSVSREKKERFSLILESASTNQTSMYLCASSQGGVTDTQYFGPGTRLTVL.

V usage is TRBV19 and J usage is TRBJ1-5; 7 bases map to TRBD1. With 6 bases clipped from V and 0 bases from J, the junction kept 2 bases outside the gene matches. Germline V gene data show CDR1 as LNHDA and CDR2 as SQIVND (reference sequence). The CDR3 covers 14 residues. In DNA, the CDR3 is TGTGCCAGTAGGGGACAGCTTAGCAATCAGCCCCAGCATTTT. Translating gives CASRGQLSNQPQHF.

The rearrangement uses TRBV29-1 and TRBJ2-7; 7 bases line up with TRBD2. The CDR3 is made up of 13 amino acids. The ends lost 5 bases at V and 3 bases at J; junction bases unmatched: 7. CDR1 SQVTM and CDR2 ANQGSEA come from the germline V gene. The CDR3 DNA reads TGCAGCGTTAGGGGCGGGAGTCACTACGAGCAGTACTTC. Protein sequence: CSVRGGSHYEQYF.

The J gene is TRBJ1-5, the V gene TRBV19; TRBD1 agrees at 9 bases. The V and J ends lost 0 bases and 4 bases, in that order; junction bases with no gene match: 1. CDR3 length equals 15 residues. In germline, CDR1 is LNHDA, CDR2 SQIVND (reference sequence). CDR3 protein: CASSIEDRGNQPQHF. DNA of the CDR3: TGTGCCAGTAGTATAGAGGACAGGGGAAATCAGCCCCAGCATTTT. The whole variable domain, filled in from reference TRBV19 and TRBJ1-5, reads DGGITQSPKYLFRKEGQNVTLSCEQNLNHDAMYWYRQDPGQGLRLIYYSQIVNDFQKGDIAEGYSVSREKKESFPLTVTSAQKNPTAFYLCASSIEDRGNQPQHFGDGTRLSIL.

The V gene is TRBV28, the J gene TRBJ2-7; a weak D match, TRBD2 (6 bases). There are 16 residues in the CDR3. Trimming shortened V by 2 bases and J by 2 bases, and 16 bases separated the two germline ends. Germline V gene sequence: CDR1 MDHEN, CDR2 SYDVKM. CDR3 bases: TGTGCCAGCAGTTTACCCACTCCAACGGGGGCCTACGAGCAGTACTTC. It codes for CASSLPTPTGAYEQYF.